This T cell receptor beta chain was obtained from a study of response to subunit inactivated influenza vaccine. In TCRdb, the RT-PCR reads were re-called with MiXCR into one record per CDR3 protein. The sample has about half a million distinct CDR3 sequences; approximately 11% are singletons. Study-level points and caveats: That few new T cells are recruited by each seasonal influenza vaccination was the authors' suggestion.

For this clonotype: The target antigen is unknown.

This CDR3 spans 17 amino acids. The germline gives CDR1 MGHDK, CDR2 SYGVNS. Unmatched junction bases numbered 12, after V lost 1 base and J lost 4 bases. The sample in question was PBMCs from blood, obtained around seven weeks after vaccination. The rearrangement uses TRBV25-1 and TRBJ2-5, with 7 bases that match TRBD1. The clonotype was recovered from a man aged 50 to 60 who received an inactivated influenza vaccine. The CDR3: CASSELRDSQKGETQYF. DNA for the CDR3: TGTGCCAGCAGTGAATTACGGGACAGTCAAAAGGGAGAGACCCAGTACTTC. Full variable domain (outside the CDR3, taken from reference TRBV25-1 and TRBJ2-5): EADIYQTPRYLVIGTGKKITLECSQTMGHDKMYWYQQDPGMELHLIHYSYGVNSTEKGDLSSESTVSRIRTEHFPLTLESARPSHTSQYLCASSELRDSQKGETQYFGPGTRLLVL.